The 32 T cell receptor beta chains listed next were all sequenced from one sample in a study of T cells in Graves' hyperthyroidism and ophthalmopathy (dated by TCRdb to between 2018 and 2021). Library preparation used multiplex PCR. Sequenced on an Illumina HiSeq 2000. Amplification of TCR beta CDR3 regions was carried out from RNA transcripts. For the first round of RT-PCR on the TCR CDR3, the HTBI primer set was used together with the Qiagen OneStep RT-PCR kit. TCRdb passed the public sequencing reads through fastp at Q25 and MiXCR, retaining productive beta sequences. A single entry per CDR3 protein holds the most common genes and DNA from its merged rows. Across this sample there are approximately 710,000 distinct CDR3 sequences, with 17% seen only once. The top ten hold about 16% of the sample. The sample taken for sequencing was blood. All receptors derive from a man aged 45 to 65 with Graves' hyperthyroidism.

This clonotype was detected ten times or more. J is TRBJ2-1 and V is TRBV20-1, with D perhaps TRBD1 or TRBD2 (5 bases each). V lost 0 bases to trimming and J lost 1 base, with 16 bases between them. This CDR3 is 17 amino acids long. The germline V gene encodes CDR1 DFQATT and CDR2 SNEGSKA (reference sequence). The CDR3 spells CSARDGTALGSYNEQFF. In nucleotides, the CDR3 is TGCAGTGCTAGAGATGGGACCGCCCTCGGGTCCTACAATGAGCAGTTCTTC.

The V gene is TRBV6-5, the J gene TRBJ2-2; either TRBD1 or TRBD2 may fit D (6 bases each). Trimming stripped 0 bases from V and 0 bases from J, with 17 bases between. This CDR3 is 19 amino acids long. Per the germline V gene, CDR1 is MNHEY and CDR2 is SVGAGI. The CDR3 loop is CASSYSRQAGIANTGELFF. The DNA of the CDR3 is TGTGCCAGCAGTTACTCTCGACAGGCGGGGATAGCGAACACCGGGGAGCTGTTTTTT.

V gene TRBV6-2 or TRBV6-3 combines with J gene TRBJ1-1; 8 bases agree with TRBD1. The V gene's germline CDR1 is MNHEY and CDR2 SVGEGT. With V trimmed by 8 bases and J by 6 bases, 14 bases remained unmatched. The CDR3 consists of 15 residues. The CDR3 loop reads CASFPGGELTAEAFF. In DNA form, the CDR3 reads TGTGCCAGCTTCCCAGGGGGCGAGTTGACGGCTGAAGCTTTCTTT.

The sample holds many counts of this clonotype. CDR3 coding DNA: TGTGCCAGCAGCTTAAATCGGCGGGGGGACCCTGGCTACACCTTC. It specifies CASSLNRRGDPGYTF. The chain employs TRBV11-2 and TRBJ1-2; a possible D gene is TRBD1 (5 bases). This CDR3 region has 15 residues. Trimming shortened V by 2 bases and J by 7 bases, and 17 bases separated the two germline ends. The germline V gene encodes CDR1 SGHAT and CDR2 FQNNGV.

The chain links TRBV18 to TRBJ2-5, with TRBD2 identical over 7 bases. Germline V gene lookup returns CDR1 KGHSH and CDR2 LQKENI. V trimming: 4 bases; J trimming: 4 bases; junction bases outside the gene matches: 9. The CDR3 has 15 amino acids. This chain's CDR3 is CASSRTCGSRETQYF. The CDR3 region has the DNA TGTGCCAGCTCACGGACTTGCGGGAGTAGAGAGACCCAGTACTTC.

There are many counts of this clonotype. CDR3 bases: TGTGCCAGCAGTTTACCCAACAAGGGCACAGATACGCAGTATTTT. Its protein product is CASSLPNKGTDTQYF. J is TRBJ2-3 and V is TRBV28; no definite D call. Germline lookup yields CDR1 MDHEN and CDR2 SYDVKM. V was shortened by 2 bases and J by 1 base, with 10 bases between the two germline ends. The CDR3 spans 15 residues. Full variable domain (rest looked up from reference TRBV28 and TRBJ2-3): DVKVTQSSRYLVKRTGEKVFLECVQDMDHENMFWYRQDPGLGLRLIYFSYDVKMKEKGDIPEGYSVSREKKERFSLILESASTNQTSMYLCASSLPNKGTDTQYFGPGTRLTVL.

This clonotype was seen repeatedly, ten times or more. This sequence joins TRBV10-3 and TRBJ1-2; D perhaps matches TRBD1 (5 bases). The germline V and J ends were trimmed by 2 bases and 5 bases, with 15 bases remaining between them. The germline V gene has CDR1 ENHRY and CDR2 SYGVKD. This CDR3 contains 15 residues. The CDR3 region has the DNA TGTGCCATCAGTGAGGGGGCTGGGTCCCTATATGGCTACACCTTC. This encodes CAISEGAGSLYGYTF.

This clonotype was found a few times. A much larger clone lies a single base off, so this may be a read error. The chain combines TRBV20-1 with TRBJ2-1, with 14 bases aligning to TRBD2. The V segment lost 6 bases and the J segment 6 bases; nucleotides outside the gene matches: 16. In germline, CDR1 is DFQATT, CDR2 SNEGSKA (reference sequence). There are 18 residues in the CDR3. CDR3 amino acids: CSAPRLAGGAAHSNEQFF. CDR3 sequence (DNA): TGCAGTGCGCCGAGACTAGCGGGAGGGGCCGCCCACAGCAATGAGCAGTTCTTC.

The V call is TRBV19, the J call TRBJ1-6; TRBD1 matches 9 bases. The CDR3 extends over 15 amino acids. The V segment lost 7 bases and the J segment 9 bases; nucleotides outside the gene matches: 10. From germline, CDR1 is LNHDA and CDR2 SQIVND (reference sequence). Written as DNA, the CDR3 is TGTGCCAGTAAGACCCCGGGACAGGGAACTTCACCCCTCCACTTT. It encodes CASKTPGQGTSPLHF.

This clonotype was detected many times. The chain employs TRBV28 and TRBJ2-7, with TRBD2 matching 8 bases. CDR3 length equals 13 residues. CDR1 and CDR2 (germline): MDHEN, SYDVKM. J lost 6 bases, V lost 2 bases, and 3 bases had no gene match. CDR3 DNA sequence: TGTGCCAGCAGTTTAGACGGGAGGGGCGAGCAGTACTTC. It translates to CASSLDGRGEQYF. Full variable domain (remainder filled in from reference TRBV28 and TRBJ2-7): DVKVTQSSRYLVKRTGEKVFLECVQDMDHENMFWYRQDPGLGLRLIYFSYDVKMKEKGDIPEGYSVSREKKERFSLILESASTNQTSMYLCASSLDGRGEQYFGPGTRLTVT.

This clonotype showed up just once. The V call is TRBV6-1, the J call TRBJ2-3; TRBD2 agrees at 7 bases. The CDR3 covers 14 residues. V dropped 8 bases and J dropped 1; count of bases not matched to a gene: 6. Germline CDR1 reads MNHNS; CDR2 reads SASEGT. In DNA, the CDR3 is TGTGCCAGCCGACGGGAGGCGGGCACAGATACGCAGTATTTT. Its translation is CASRREAGTDTQYF.

The table lists this clonotype with many counts. The chain joins TRBV12-3 or TRBV12-4 to TRBJ2-7; 8 positions match TRBD1. CDR3 length: 13 amino acids. V shed 2 bases, J shed 6 bases, and the junction held 3 bases outside the gene matches. CDR3 sequence: CASSLQGASEQYF. CDR3 coding DNA: TGTGCCAGCAGTTTACAGGGGGCAAGCGAGCAGTACTTC.

The table lists this clonotype with many counts. V usage is TRBV28 and J usage is TRBJ1-2; 11 positions agree with TRBD1. There are 16 residues in the CDR3. Germline lookup yields CDR1 MDHEN and CDR2 SYDVKM. V dropped 5 bases and J dropped 4; count of bases not matched to a gene: 9. The CDR3 sequence is CASSQPRDRGVYGYTF. The CDR3 bases are TGTGCCAGCAGTCAGCCGAGGGACAGGGGGGTCTATGGCTACACCTTC.

The rearrangement links TRBV28 to TRBJ1-2, with 7 bases aligning to TRBD1. CDR1 is MDHEN and CDR2 is SYDVKM in the germline V gene. This CDR3 has 14 amino acids. V lost 10 bases and J lost 5; bases outside the gene matches: 13. DNA of the CDR3: TGTGCCACCAACCTTGGACAGGCCTTTTATGGCTACACCTTC. Its protein product is CATNLGQAFYGYTF.

This clonotype has a handful of counts. The chain uses TRBV18 and TRBJ2-1, with a weak D call TRBD1 (6 bases). Germline values: CDR1 KGHSH, CDR2 LQKENI. The length of the CDR3 is 16 residues. The V end was cut by 3 bases, the J end by 6 bases, with 18 bases between. For the CDR3, the DNA is TGTGCCAGCTCACCTTCTCGCTTAATAGGGGGCAATGAGCAGTTCTTC. It specifies CASSPSRLIGGNEQFF.

This clonotype was recorded many times. The rearrangement links TRBV12-3 or TRBV12-4 to TRBJ2-4; TRBD2 agrees at 14 bases. The V and J ends lost 4 bases and 1 base, in that order; junction bases with no gene match: 15. This CDR3 comprises 21 residues. The CDR3 DNA is TGTGCCAGCAGTTCCCCCCGTCCGGGACTAGCGGGAGTGGTGGCCAAAAACATTCAGTACTTC. Protein sequence: CASSSPRPGLAGVVAKNIQYF.

This clonotype came up many times. The chain is built from TRBV7-9 and TRBJ2-1; TRBD2 aligns across 12 bases. V was pared by 1 base and J by 4 bases, with 5 bases of the junction left unmatched. The CDR3 sequence is 17 residues long. From germline, CDR1 is SEHNR and CDR2 FQNEAQ (reference sequence). CDR3 DNA sequence: TGTGCCAGCAGCTTAGTGGGGACTAGCGGGTCTTACAATGAGCAGTTCTTC. Amino acid sequence: CASSLVGTSGSYNEQFF.

The chain links TRBV7-3 to TRBJ1-1, with no clear D. Trimming stripped 2 bases from V and 2 bases from J, with 12 bases between. The CDR3 has 15 residues. Germline CDR1 reads SGHTA; CDR2 reads FQGTGA. CDR3 amino acids: CASSLSGSSNTEAFF. In nucleotides, the CDR3 is TGTGCCAGCAGCTTATCTGGCTCGTCAAACACTGAAGCTTTCTTT. The full variable domain, with the rest looked up from reference TRBV7-3 and TRBJ1-1, is GAGVSQTPSNKVTEKGKYVELRCDPISGHTALYWYRQSLGQGPEFLIYFQGTGAADDSGLPNDRFFAVRPEGSVSTLKIQRTERGDSAVYLCASSLSGSSNTEAFFGQGTRLTVV.

This clonotype showed up many times. This rearrangement joins TRBV11-2 to TRBJ1-5, with TRBD1 matching 8 bases. Germline V gene data show CDR1 as SGHAT and CDR2 as FQNNGV. The J segment lost 9 bases and the V segment lost 1 base, leaving 5 bases of the junction unmatched. CDR3 length: 14 amino acids. The CDR3 reads CASSLGQGARPQHF. The CDR3 DNA is TGTGCCAGCAGCTTAGGCCAGGGGGCTCGGCCCCAGCATTTT.

The V and J genes are TRBV7-9 and TRBJ1-3, with D perhaps matching TRBD1 (6 bases). This CDR3 has 16 residues. Trimming pared 5 bases from V and 2 bases from J, leaving 16 bases between. CDR1 is SEHNR, CDR2 FQNEAQ, per germline (reference sequence). The chain's CDR3 is CASSQYYRETGNTIYF. DNA of the CDR3: TGTGCCAGCAGCCAATATTACAGGGAGACTGGAAACACCATATATTTT.

Concerning this clonotype: Possible read error: a much larger clone is one base away. The V call is TRBV24-1, the J call TRBJ1-1; D is possibly TRBD1 (5 bases). CDR1 KGHDR and CDR2 SFDVKD come from the germline V gene. This CDR3 spans 18 amino acids. In DNA form, the CDR3 reads TGTGCCACTTCCCAGACGTCAGACAGCCTTGGTAGGGGCACTGAATCTTTCTTT. This encodes CATSQTSDSLGRGTESFF.

This rearrangement joins TRBV7-2 to TRBJ2-1; TRBD1 is a possible D gene (5 bases). Trimming took off 1 base at V and 6 bases at J, with 13 bases between the two ends. Germline V gene lookup returns CDR1 SGHTA and CDR2 FQGNSA. The CDR3 sequence is 15 residues long. CDR3 region: CASSLGQGFSNEQFF. Written as DNA, the CDR3 is TGTGCCAGCAGCTTAGGTCAGGGTTTTAGCAATGAGCAGTTCTTC.

This clonotype appeared a few times. The chain joins TRBV7-9 to TRBJ1-2; weak D call: TRBD1 (5 bases). With 5 bases removed from V and 4 bases from J, the gap between germline ends came to 14 bases. CDR3 length equals 14 residues. CDR1 and CDR2 (germline): SEHNR, FQNEAQ (reference sequence). The CDR3 region is CASSPTGVIYGYTF. For the CDR3, the DNA is TGTGCCAGCAGCCCCACGGGGGTTATCTATGGCTACACCTTC. The variable domain in full, with the rest retrieved from reference TRBV7-9 and TRBJ1-2, is DTGVSQNPRHKITKRGQNVTFRCDPISEHNRLYWYRQTLGQGPEFLTYFQNEAQLEKSRLLSDRFSAERPKGSFSTLEIQRTEQGDSAMYLCASSPTGVIYGYTFGSGTRLTVV.

This clonotype was seen at least ten times. The chain uses TRBV12-3 or TRBV12-4 and TRBJ2-7, with D possibly matching TRBD1 (6 bases). Between the trimmed V and J ends, which lost 5 bases and 5 bases, there was a span of 10 bases. The CDR3 spans 12 residues. CDR3 bases: TGTGCCAGCAGTAACACAGGGCACGAGCAGTACTTC. Encoded protein: CASSNTGHEQYF.

A remark on this clonotype: A read error may account for a junction end that differs from germline. This chain joins TRBV10-1 and TRBJ2-7; D is unclear. The CDR3 consists of 14 residues. Germline CDR1 is WNHNN and CDR2 is SYGVQD (reference sequence). CDR3: CASSKSEGLDEQYF. CDR3 coding DNA: TGCGCCAGCAGTAAGTCCGAAGGGCTCGACGAGCAGTACTTC.

V gene TRBV24-1 combines with J gene TRBJ2-1; D remains unclear. Trimming pared 4 bases from V and 0 bases from J, leaving 3 bases between. The CDR3 is made up of 13 amino acids. Germline loops: CDR1 KGHDR, CDR2 SFDVKD. The CDR3: CATSDSSYNEQFF. The CDR3 DNA follows: TGTGCCACCAGTGACAGCTCCTACAATGAGCAGTTCTTC.

The J gene is TRBJ1-6, the V gene TRBV27; TRBD1 might be the D (5 bases). The CDR3 runs 13 residues. V shed 3 bases and J shed 10 bases, with 10 bases lying between them. Germline CDR1 and CDR2: MNHEY and SMNVEV (reference sequence). This CDR3 reads CASSFQGWSPLHF. For the CDR3, the DNA is TGTGCCAGCAGTTTTCAGGGATGGTCACCCCTCCACTTT.

This clonotype was seen at least ten times. The chain has TRBV3-1 and TRBJ1-2; D gene uncertain. The CDR3 loop spans 15 amino acids. Per the germline V gene, CDR1 is LGHDT and CDR2 is YNNKEL (reference sequence). Between the trimmed V and J ends, which lost 0 bases and 2 bases, there was a span of 10 bases. CDR3 coding DNA: TGTGCCAGCAGCCAAGATGGACGGAAGAACTATGGCTACACCTTC. Translating gives CASSQDGRKNYGYTF.

This clonotype was observed many times. V and J are TRBV7-9 and TRBJ2-1; D remains unclear. The CDR3 consists of 15 residues. V lost 5 bases and J 4 bases, leaving 15 bases between the germline ends. Germline V lookup: CDR1 SEHNR, CDR2 FQNEAQ (reference sequence). DNA for the CDR3: TGTGCCAGCAGCACGGACGCGTACCCTTACAATGAGCAGTTCTTC. This gives the protein CASSTDAYPYNEQFF.

The genes are TRBV27 and TRBJ1-1, with TRBD1 identical over 8 bases. CDR1 is MNHEY, CDR2 SMNVEV, per germline (reference sequence). The ends lost 4 bases at V and 5 bases at J; junction bases unmatched: 6. The CDR3 totals 14 residues. CDR3 amino acids: CASSWQGASTEAFF. CDR3 in DNA: TGTGCCAGCAGTTGGCAGGGGGCTTCGACTGAAGCTTTCTTT.

This clonotype was seen many times. The gene calls are TRBV28 and TRBJ1-3; D is possibly TRBD1 (5 bases). CDR3 length equals 14 residues. CDR1 is MDHEN, CDR2 SYDVKM, per germline. V lost 7 bases, J lost 2 bases, and 12 bases lay in between. CDR3 loop: CASTSDSPGNTIYF. CDR3 nucleotide sequence: TGTGCCAGCACCTCAGACAGTCCTGGAAACACCATATATTTT.

This sequence joins TRBV11-1 and TRBJ2-7; TRBD2 matches at 12 bases. The CDR3 totals 16 residues. Trimming at V came to 5 bases and at J to 1 base, leaving 6 bases not matched to a gene. The germline V gene encodes CDR1 SGHAT and CDR2 FQDESV (reference sequence). Here the CDR3 DNA reads TGTGCCAGCAGCCAGACTGGACTAGCGGGGTCCTACGAGCAGTACTTC. Translated, it gives CASSQTGLAGSYEQYF.